The T cell receptor beta chain under discussion was sequenced for a study of OX40 agonist ivuxolimab in advanced cancers. For the wider study: Ivuxolimab was an agonistic, fully human IgG2 monoclonal antibody directed against OX40 (CD134), a costimulatory receptor. Peripheral TCRbeta sequencing aimed to test whether ivuxolimab altered TCR sequence diversity and caused clonal T-cell expansion. The monotherapy dose-escalation portion (N of about 50 patients) of the phase I ivuxolimab trial is reported in the paper. Partial responses were achieved by three dose-escalation patients, of whom one had hepatocellular carcinoma and two had cutaneous melanoma. Intravenous ivuxolimab was administered to patients every 2 weeks at six dose levels: 0.01, 0.1, 0.3, 1.5, 3 and 10 mg/kg. In the dose-escalation cohort, more than 80% of patients were male, and the mean age was around 60 years with a range of about 20 to 80. Of the roughly 50 dose-escalation patients, hepatocellular carcinoma was present in 19, melanoma in approximately 15, renal cell carcinoma in 9 and head and neck cancer in 9. Patients were allowed to have had prior anti-PD-1, anti-PD-L1 or anti-CTLA-4 therapy, and 40% of the dose-escalation patients had been treated with checkpoint inhibitors. General findings and caveats noted by the study authors: After ivuxolimab, more expanded clones were found on average in CD8+ T cells than in CD4+ T cells. Antigen specificity was not determined for the clonally expanded peripheral T cells. In the 0.1-3.0 mg/kg groups, partial responders were among the patients with the lowest normalized peripheral clonal expansion, particularly in CD8+ T cells. At doses of 0.1 to 3.0 mg/kg, clonal expansion of both CD4+ and CD8+ blood T cells was observed from baseline to week 6. Low levels of normalized T-cell clonal expansion were also seen in some nonresponding patients.

Genomic DNA was isolated from the sorted cells so that the TCRbeta CDR3 region could be sequenced. TCRbeta CDR3 regions were sequenced using the immunoSEQ Assay. This immuneACCESS table, as held by TCRdb, lists in-frame sequences with V and J called but not all clones. Of the missing ones, under half trace to an unresolved V gene in checked studies; the others have no known cause. The sample table shows about 79,000 clones, and approximately 85% are seen once. 3% to 4.5% of the sample goes to the ten largest clones. Patients with a history of autoimmune disease or receiving systemic immunosuppression were excluded from the trial. Peripheral blood for TCR sequencing was collected from all dose cohorts at baseline, on cycle 4 day 1, and on cycle 7 day 1. The samples were taken from a phase I, first-in-human, multicenter, open-label dose-escalation trial of ivuxolimab. Adults with locally advanced or metastatic head and neck squamous cell, hepatocellular, melanoma or renal cell carcinoma were enrolled in the trial. CD4+ and CD8+ T cells were sorted separately from peripheral blood before TCR sequencing.

As for this clone: Its binding antigen is unknown. One base away there is no much larger clone; base qualities are not given. Different DNA sequences within this sample yield the same CDR3.

This TCR came from an adult with an advanced solid tumor such as melanoma, head and neck, liver or kidney cancer. Specimen: CD4+ or CD8+ T cells sorted from blood, collected in a trial of the OX40 agonist ivuxolimab.

The nucleotide sequence reads TGCGCCAGCAGCCAAGATAGTCAGGGCGAGGTCTCCTACGAGCAGTACTTC. Translation gives CASSQDSQGEVSYEQYF. The chain joins TRBV4-3 to TRBJ2-7; possibly the D gene is TRBD1, per 5 matching bases. From the cysteine through the phenylalanine, the CDR3 covers 17 amino acids. The kept DNA is CDR3 alone, 51 bases in frame from the first base. Per the germline V gene, LGHNA is the CDR1 and YSLEER is the CDR2. Trimming removed 0 bases from V and 0 bases from J, leaving 15 bases between the germline ends.